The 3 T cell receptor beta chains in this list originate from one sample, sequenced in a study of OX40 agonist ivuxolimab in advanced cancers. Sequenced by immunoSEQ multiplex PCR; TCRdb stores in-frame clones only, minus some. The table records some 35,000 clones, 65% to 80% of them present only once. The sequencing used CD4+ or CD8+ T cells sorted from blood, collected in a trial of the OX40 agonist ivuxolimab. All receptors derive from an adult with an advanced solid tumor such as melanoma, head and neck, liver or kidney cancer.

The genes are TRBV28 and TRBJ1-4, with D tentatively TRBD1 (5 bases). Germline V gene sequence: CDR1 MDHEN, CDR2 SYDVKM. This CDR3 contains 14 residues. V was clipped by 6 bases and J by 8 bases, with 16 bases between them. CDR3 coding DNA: TGTGCCAGCAGGGAGGGCCAGGGTAGAGAAAAACTGTTTTTT. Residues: CASREGQGREKLFF.

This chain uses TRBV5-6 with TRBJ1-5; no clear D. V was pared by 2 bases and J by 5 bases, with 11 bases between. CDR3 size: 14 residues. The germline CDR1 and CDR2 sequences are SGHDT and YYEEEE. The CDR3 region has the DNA TGTGCCAGCAGCTTACCGGGATCCCATCAGCCCCAGCATTTT. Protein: CASSLPGSHQPQHF.

The CDR3 loop is CASSLTRGTSGLPLYNEQFF. The CDR3 region has the DNA TGTGCCAGCAGTCTAACCCGAGGGACTAGCGGGCTTCCTCTCTACAATGAGCAGTTCTTC. The V gene is TRBV27, the J gene TRBJ2-1, with 12 bases identical to TRBD2. J gave up 3 bases and V 5 bases, and 17 bases lay outside the gene matches. In germline, CDR1 is MNHEY, CDR2 SMNVEV (reference sequence). There are 20 residues in the CDR3.